This TCR beta chain came from a study of T-cell reconstitution after alpha-beta-depleted transplantation in children. TCRbeta library preparation incorporated unique molecular identifiers. TCRdb used MiXCR to reprocess the PCR reads, holding one entry per CDR3 protein. The sample consists of around 700,000 distinct CDR3 sequences, roughly 13% of them appearing once. Whole-study findings and limits: After transplant, high TCRbeta diversity at day 60 in some patients arose from surviving recipient T cells and thymic progenitors. Hyperexpanded clones declined; after one year, newly produced T cells mostly supplied diversity. Reportedly, roughly two months post-transplant, alpha-beta T cells arose from several hundred expanded graft clones.

V shed 6 bases and J shed 0 bases, with 20 bases lying between them. The CDR3 loop spans 16 amino acids. Germline CDR1 is DFQATT and CDR2 is SNEGSKA (reference sequence). Only a few counts were recorded for this clonotype. Its specificity is not known. This sequence originates from a girl aged 2-10 years with congenital amegakaryocytic thrombocytopenia, due to receive a stem cell transplant. The specimen was PBMCs, collected before TCRalphabeta/CD19-depleted stem cell transplant. This chain links TRBV20-1 with TRBJ2-5; D unresolved. CDR3 sequence: CSATIPGSLYQETQYF. CDR3 in DNA: TGCAGTGCCACGATCCCGGGTAGCCTGTACCAAGAGACCCAGTACTTC.